This TCR beta chain is from a study of blood T cell repertoires in COVID-19. Turning to the study itself: Sites across the United States, Italy and Spain contributed samples from acute and convalescent COVID-19. From T cells, B-cell-depleted T cells, or PBMCs came the material, which was cDNA or gDNA.

In the original analysis: From reference gene primer amplification, estimates of nucleated cell counts were derived. Sequenced by immunoSEQ multiplex PCR; TCRdb stores in-frame clones only, minus some. That table is the source of V, J and clone size, and D and trimming were worked out from the DNA. This table has 30,000 to 40,000 clones, 85% to 90% appearing once. CDR3 size: 14 residues. The germline gives CDR1 MDHEN, CDR2 SYDVKM. Trimming removed 5 bases from V and 4 bases from J, with 11 bases in between. Sequencing used peripheral blood. This clonotype was obtained from a man aged 60 to 69 with active or convalescent COVID-19. This chain links TRBV28 with TRBJ1-4; D gene unclear. The CDR3, as DNA: TGTGCCAGCAGTGCCGGGAGGCTTAATGAAAAACTGTTTTTT. This codes for CASSAGRLNEKLFF. Full variable domain (missing parts from reference TRBV28 and TRBJ1-4): DVKVTQSSRYLVKRTGEKVFLECVQDMDHENMFWYRQDPGLGLRLIYFSYDVKMKEKGDIPEGYSVSREKKERFSLILESASTNQTSMYLCASSAGRLNEKLFFGSGTQLSVL.